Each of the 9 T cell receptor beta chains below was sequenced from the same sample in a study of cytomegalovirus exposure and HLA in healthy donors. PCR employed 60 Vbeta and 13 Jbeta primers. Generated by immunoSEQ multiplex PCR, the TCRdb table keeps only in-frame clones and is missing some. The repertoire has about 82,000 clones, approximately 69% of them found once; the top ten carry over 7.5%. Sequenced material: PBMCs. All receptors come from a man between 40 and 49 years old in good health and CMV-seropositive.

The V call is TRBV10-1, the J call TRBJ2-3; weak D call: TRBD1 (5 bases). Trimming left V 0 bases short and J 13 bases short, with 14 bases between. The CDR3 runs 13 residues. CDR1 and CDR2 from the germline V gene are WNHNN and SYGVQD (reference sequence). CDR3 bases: TGCGCCAGCAGTGAGTCGGGAAGGGGAAACAAGTATTTT. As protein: CASSESGRGNKYF.

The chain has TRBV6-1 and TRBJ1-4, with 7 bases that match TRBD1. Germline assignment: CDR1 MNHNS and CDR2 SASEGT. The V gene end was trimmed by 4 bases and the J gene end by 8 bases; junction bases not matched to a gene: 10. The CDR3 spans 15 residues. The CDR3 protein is CASSVATGFWEKLFF. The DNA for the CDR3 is TGTGCCAGCAGTGTCGCGACAGGGTTTTGGGAAAAACTGTTTTTT.

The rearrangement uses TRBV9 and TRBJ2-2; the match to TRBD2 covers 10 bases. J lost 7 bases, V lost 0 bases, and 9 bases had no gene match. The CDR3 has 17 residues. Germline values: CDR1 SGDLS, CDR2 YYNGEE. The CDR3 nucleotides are TGTGCCAGCAGCGTAGTTGCTAGCGGGAGTTCTCACGGGGAGCTGTTTTTT. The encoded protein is CASSVVASGSSHGELFF.

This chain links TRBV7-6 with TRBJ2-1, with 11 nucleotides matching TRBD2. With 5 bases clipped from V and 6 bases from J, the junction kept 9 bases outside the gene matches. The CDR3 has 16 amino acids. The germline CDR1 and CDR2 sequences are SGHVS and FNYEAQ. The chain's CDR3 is CASSPETSGIPNEQFF. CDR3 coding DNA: TGTGCCAGCAGCCCCGAGACTAGCGGGATTCCCAATGAGCAGTTCTTC.

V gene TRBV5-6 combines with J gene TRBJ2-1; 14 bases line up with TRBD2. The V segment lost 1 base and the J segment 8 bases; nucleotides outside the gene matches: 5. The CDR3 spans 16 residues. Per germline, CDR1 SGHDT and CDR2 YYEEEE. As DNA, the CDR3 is TGTGCCAGCAGCTTGTTGGGACTAGCGGGAGTGTATGAGCAGTTCTTC. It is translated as CASSLLGLAGVYEQFF.

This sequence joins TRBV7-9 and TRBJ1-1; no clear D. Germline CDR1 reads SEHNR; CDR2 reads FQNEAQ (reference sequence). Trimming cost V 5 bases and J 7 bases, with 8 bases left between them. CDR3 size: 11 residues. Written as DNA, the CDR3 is TGTGCCAGCAGCCTAGATTATGAAGCTTTCTTT. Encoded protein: CASSLDYEAFF.

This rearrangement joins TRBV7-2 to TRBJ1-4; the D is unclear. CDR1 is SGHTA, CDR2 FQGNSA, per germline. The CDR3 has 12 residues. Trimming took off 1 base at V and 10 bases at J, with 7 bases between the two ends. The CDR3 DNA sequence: TGTGCCAGCAGCTTAGGAGCGGGAAAACTGTTTTTT. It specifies CASSLGAGKLFF.

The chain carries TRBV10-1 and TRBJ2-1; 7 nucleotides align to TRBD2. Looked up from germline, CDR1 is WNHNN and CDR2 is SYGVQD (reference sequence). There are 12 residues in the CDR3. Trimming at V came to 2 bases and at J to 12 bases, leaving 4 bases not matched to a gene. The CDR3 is CASSERREGQFF. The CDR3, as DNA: TGCGCCAGCAGTGAGAGGAGGGAGGGGCAGTTCTTC.

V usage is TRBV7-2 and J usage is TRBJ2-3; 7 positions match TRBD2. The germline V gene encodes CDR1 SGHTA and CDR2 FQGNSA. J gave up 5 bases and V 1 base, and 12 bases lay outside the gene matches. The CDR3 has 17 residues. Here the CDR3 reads CASSLVGGGAEEDTQYF. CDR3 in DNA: TGTGCCAGCAGCTTAGTAGGCGGGGGAGCCGAAGAAGATACGCAGTATTTT.